Listed below are T cell receptor beta chains from one sample, sequenced in a study of CXCR3-negative and CXCR3-positive naive CD8 T cells. With the 5' RACE reads reprocessed, TCRdb shows one record per CDR3 protein and no DNA. The sample includes about 140,000 distinct CDR3 sequences. Sample: naive CXCR3+ CD8+ T cells from blood. The receptor set was obtained from a human donor in good health. Some clones in this sample may be carry-over from other donors' samples. CDR3s include the opening cysteine and the closing phenylalanine or tryptophan. The order of the fields is J gene, V gene, CDR3 protein.

j_call: TRBJ2-2
v_call: TRBV27
cdr3_aa: CASSFLLAGGVGELFF

j_call: TRBJ2-5
v_call: TRBV13
cdr3_aa: CASSLGRTPRGTQYF

j_call: TRBJ2-7
v_call: TRBV7-9
cdr3_aa: CASSLSGTGLNEQYF

j_call: TRBJ1-6
v_call: TRBV7-3
cdr3_aa: CASSPGTAKNSPLHF

j_call: TRBJ2-3
v_call: TRBV19
cdr3_aa: CATTDYPTIGDTQYF

j_call: TRBJ2-3
v_call: TRBV28
cdr3_aa: CASSFLTETTDTQYF

j_call: TRBJ2-1
v_call: TRBV29-1
cdr3_aa: CSVPTSGRYNEQFF

j_call: TRBJ2-5
v_call: TRBV3-1
cdr3_aa: CASSQPDRVHGETQYF

j_call: TRBJ2-3
v_call: TRBV6-5
cdr3_aa: CASSYSTGTGGHPGTDTQYF

j_call: TRBJ2-6
v_call: TRBV9
cdr3_aa: CASSQLSGANVLTF

j_call: TRBJ2-5
v_call: TRBV20-1
cdr3_aa: CSARFRDSVQETQYF

j_call: TRBJ2-7
v_call: TRBV11-2
cdr3_aa: CASSLLLGGGVDEQYF

j_call: TRBJ2-7
v_call: TRBV6-6
cdr3_aa: CASGMYLTGEQYF

j_call: TRBJ2-7
v_call: TRBV5-5
cdr3_aa: CASSLGGGFASYEQYF

j_call: TRBJ2-7
v_call: TRBV4-1
cdr3_aa: CASSQVVGPPNEQYF